This paragraph covers one TCR beta chain sequence. Produced via immunoSEQ multiplex PCR; TCRdb's table is partial and in-frame only. Of roughly 150,000 clones in the sample, approximately 80% were seen once. Germline V CDR1 and CDR2: SGDLS, YYNGEE. With 4 bases clipped from V and 4 bases from J, the junction kept 13 bases outside the gene matches. This CDR3 spans 16 amino acids. The sample originates from a study of blood T cell repertoires in COVID-19. Study at large: COVID-19 samples from acute and convalescent phases originated in the United States, Italy and Spain. Nucleic acid was either cDNA or gDNA, and it came from T cells, B-cell-depleted T cells, or PBMCs.

This rearrangement joins TRBV9 to TRBJ2-5; 7 bases agree with TRBD2. This receptor was identified in a human donor in a cohort sampled during active COVID-19. Sequencing was carried out using peripheral blood. CDR3 coding DNA: TGTGCCAGCAGCTCCGGCGGGGGAGCTGGGGGAGAGACCCAGTACTTC. It translates to CASSSGGGAGGETQYF.